Presented here are 10 T cell receptor beta chains from one specimen sequenced in a study of T cells in Graves' hyperthyroidism and ophthalmopathy. Using RNA transcripts as the source, TCR beta CDR3 regions were amplified. First-round RT-PCR of the TCR CDR3 relied on the HTBI primer set. One entry per CDR3 protein results from TCRdb running MiXCR on the multiplex PCR reads. The repertoire includes about 510,000 distinct CDR3 sequences, 12% to 15% of them detected once, and roughly 13% sits in the top ten. Sequenced material: blood. These receptors were collected from a woman between 40 and 50 years old with Graves' hyperthyroidism.

This clonotype appeared many times. V usage is TRBV20-1 and J usage is TRBJ1-3; tentative D call: TRBD1 (5 bases). This CDR3 is 14 amino acids long. V lost 1 base and J 4 bases, leaving 11 bases between the germline ends. Germline V CDR1 and CDR2: DFQATT, SNEGSKA (reference sequence). The CDR3 DNA follows: TGCAGTGCTAGAGGTCAGAGGGGAGGAAACACCATATATTTT. Translated, it gives CSARGQRGGNTIYF.

This clonotype was observed a few times. This chain joins TRBV6-1 and TRBJ1-2; D remains unclear. There are 14 residues in the CDR3. The germline CDR1 and CDR2 sequences are MNHNS and SASEGT. V gave up 0 bases and J gave up 4 bases, with 9 bases separating them. This CDR3 reads CASSEALQPYGYTF. The DNA for the CDR3 is TGTGCCAGCAGTGAAGCACTGCAACCCTATGGCTACACCTTC.

This clonotype was recorded at least ten times. The genes are TRBV6-2 or TRBV6-3 and TRBJ2-5, with D unresolved. CDR1 and CDR2 (germline): MNHEY, SVGEGT. The CDR3 extends over 13 amino acids. The V and J ends lost 0 bases and 5 bases respectively, with 7 bases between them. The CDR3 DNA is TGTGCCAGCAGTTACTCGTTTTACGAGACCCAGTACTTC. It is translated as CASSYSFYETQYF.

A few counts support this clonotype. Because the CDR3 is missing its conserved closing phenylalanine or tryptophan, this is likely a read error. This chain connects TRBV2 to TRBJ2-7, with TRBD2 as a possible D gene (6 bases). The CDR3 is made up of 13 amino acids. Germline-derived CDR1 and CDR2 are SNHLY and FYNNEI. Trimming shortened V by 3 bases and J by 2 bases, and 8 bases separated the two germline ends. CDR3 bases: TGTGCCAGCAGTGACCCTAGCGCCTACGAGCAGTACCTC. It translates to CASSDPSAYEQYL.

The rearrangement joins TRBV5-1 to TRBJ1-5, with 8 bases matching TRBD1. In germline, CDR1 is SGHRS, CDR2 YFSETQ. This CDR3 is built from 17 residues. The V segment lost 7 bases and the J segment 4 bases; nucleotides outside the gene matches: 16. The CDR3 DNA follows: TGCGCCAGCCCCAGTGACGGGGGGACAGGCCGGAATCAGCCCCAGCATTTT. Protein: CASPSDGGTGRNQPQHF.

This clonotype was detected only a few times. The chain links TRBV5-6 to TRBJ2-1; D perhaps matches TRBD2 (5 bases). In germline, CDR1 is SGHDT, CDR2 YYEEEE. The V end lost 4 bases, the J end lost 7 bases, and 15 bases lay between the germline ends. CDR3 length: 14 amino acids. CDR3 sequence reads: CASSPLLVSNEQFF. DNA for the CDR3: TGTGCCAGCAGCCCACTACTAGTCTCGAATGAGCAGTTCTTC.

There are many counts of this clonotype. The chain employs TRBV2 and TRBJ1-1, with no clear D. Germline lookup yields CDR1 SNHLY and CDR2 FYNNEI. Trimming shortened V by 5 bases and J by 10 bases, and 5 bases separated the two germline ends. The length of the CDR3 is 9 residues. CDR3 loop: CASSRGAFF. Written as DNA, the CDR3 is TGTGCCAGCAGTAGAGGAGCTTTCTTT.

This clonotype was recorded many times. The J gene is TRBJ1-5, the V gene TRBV28; 9 bases align to TRBD1. The germline CDR1 and CDR2 sequences are MDHEN and SYDVKM. The CDR3 covers 13 residues. V dropped 6 bases and J dropped 8; count of bases not matched to a gene: 5. Here the CDR3 DNA reads TGTGCCAGCAGCCGGGACAGGGTGAAGCCCCAGCATTTT. Amino acid sequence: CASSRDRVKPQHF. The variable domain in full, with the rest retrieved from reference TRBV28 and TRBJ1-5, is DVKVTQSSRYLVKRTGEKVFLECVQDMDHENMFWYRQDPGLGLRLIYFSYDVKMKEKGDIPEGYSVSREKKERFSLILESASTNQTSMYLCASSRDRVKPQHFGDGTRLSIL.

This chain links TRBV4-1 with TRBJ2-1; TRBD1 agrees at 7 bases. Per germline, CDR1 MGHRA and CDR2 YSYEKL. The CDR3 is 15 residues long. The V gene end was trimmed by 2 bases and the J gene end by 4 bases; junction bases not matched to a gene: 5. The chain's CDR3 is CASSQQTGEYNEQFF. The CDR3 DNA is TGCGCCAGCAGCCAACAAACAGGGGAATACAATGAGCAGTTCTTC.

This chain uses TRBV7-9 with TRBJ2-2; D remains unclear. This CDR3 region has 16 residues. V gave up 5 bases and J gave up 0 bases, with 13 bases separating them. Germline CDR1 SEHNR, CDR2 FQNEAQ (reference sequence). CDR3 residues: CASSPIGRSNTGELFF. The DNA of the CDR3 is TGTGCCAGCAGCCCAATTGGCCGATCGAACACCGGGGAGCTGTTTTTT.